This record looks at one T cell receptor beta chain sequence and its context. The table came from immunoSEQ multiplex PCR; TCRdb's copy has only in-frame clones and leaves some out. Of about 58,000 clones in the sample, nearly 90% were seen once. V dropped 0 bases and J dropped 3 bases, with 7 bases sitting between them. This CDR3 is 13 amino acids long. Germline-derived CDR1 and CDR2 are SGHRS and YFSETQ. This record comes from a study of blood T cell repertoires in COVID-19. The chain recombines TRBV5-1 with TRBJ2-7, with a tentative D call TRBD2 (6 bases). The receptor was derived from a man aged 55 to 70 with active COVID-19. The sequencing input was peripheral blood. The CDR3 nucleotides read TGCGCCAGCAGCTTGGGGGGGGACTACGAGCAGTACTTC. Encoded protein: CASSLGGDYEQYF.